These T cell receptor beta chains were read from a single sample in a study of response to subunit inactivated influenza vaccine. TCRdb processed the RT-PCR reads anew with MiXCR; each CDR3 protein has one entry. Of 630,000 or so distinct CDR3 sequences detected, 15% to 18% appear once; the ten largest clones hold approximately 10%. The specimen was PBMCs from blood, collected 12 days after vaccination. The source of these receptors is a man over 45 who received an inactivated influenza vaccine. Each CDR3 is given with its conserved first and last residue. A D gene is named only where the DNA matches it firmly. Clone size is stated in some rows and not others, as once, few, many or a class when expanded.

size	J	V	D	DNA	CDR3
.	TRBJ2-3	TRBV23-1	TRBD2	TGCGCCAGCAGTCAAGAGACCGGGGGGTCCACAGATACGCAGTATTTT	CASSQETGGSTDTQYF
few	TRBJ2-2	TRBV6-2/TRBV6-3	TRBD1	TGTGCCAGCAGACGATCAGGGGGCATCACCGGGGAGCTGTTTTTT	CASRRSGGITGELFF
.	TRBJ1-5	TRBV5-1	.	TGCGCCAGCAGGGCAGGGGACGGTCAGCCCCAGCATTTT	CASRAGDGQPQHF
few	TRBJ2-4	TRBV10-3	.	TGTGCCATCAGTGACGGGGGGACAGGACAAGCCAAAAACATTCAGTACTTC	CAISDGGTGQAKNIQYF
.	TRBJ2-2	TRBV7-9	.	TGTGCCAGCAGCTTAGAACTCGAGACCGGGGAGCTGTTTTTT	CASSLELETGELFF
few	TRBJ1-4	TRBV6-5	.	TGTGCCAGCAGTTACTCCGTCGGGGGCCCAGCGTTGGGGAAACTGTTTTTT	CASSYSVGGPALGKLFF
.	TRBJ1-6	TRBV12-3/TRBV12-4	TRBD1	TGTGCCAGCAGTCCCCCTCAGACAGGGAGGGGGAATTCACCCCTCCACTTT	CASSPPQTGRGNSPLHF
.	TRBJ2-6	TRBV28	.	TGTGCCAGCAGTTCCCTAGGGCGGATCTCTGGGGCCAACGTCCTGACTTTC	CASSSLGRISGANVLTF
.	TRBJ2-5	TRBV30	TRBD2	TGTGCCTGGAGTCTAGCGGGGGGCGCCGGGGAGACCCAGTACTTC	CAWSLAGGAGETQYF
.	TRBJ2-5	TRBV11-2	.	TGTGCCAGCAGCTTAGGTTTCGTGGGAGAGACCCAGTACTTC	CASSLGFVGETQYF
.	TRBJ2-7	TRBV7-9	.	TGTGCCAGCCGGGACGGGAACTACTACGAGCAGTACTTC	CASRDGNYYEQYF
few	TRBJ2-3	TRBV15	.	TGTGCCACCAGCCGGCGGACTCCCACAGATACGCAGTATTTT	CATSRRTPTDTQYF
.	TRBJ2-7	TRBV12-3/TRBV12-4	.	TGTGCCAGCAGTTACAGGGCCATGGGGGAGCAGTACTTC	CASSYRAMGEQYF
.	TRBJ2-7	TRBV20-1	TRBD1	TGCAGTGCTAGAGGGACAGGGCAGCAGTCCTACGAGCAGTACTTC	CSARGTGQQSYEQYF
.	TRBJ2-1	TRBV5-1	TRBD2	TGCGCCAGCAGCTTGGGACTAGCGGGGGCCAAATGGAATGAGCAGTTCTTC	CASSLGLAGAKWNEQFF
few	TRBJ2-1	TRBV21-1	.	TGTGCCAGCAGCAAAGACGGTACGACAGGGAAGTTCTTC	CASSKDGTTGKFF
.	TRBJ2-1	TRBV20-1	TRBD2	TGCAGTGCTAGTGCCGGGACTATCTACAATGAGCAGTTCTTC	CSASAGTIYNEQFF
.	TRBJ1-2	TRBV25-1	.	TGTGCCAGCAGTGAATCGGGGGCAGTCGGTGGCTACACCTTC	CASSESGAVGGYTF
many	TRBJ2-6	TRBV10-3	.	TGTGCCACCTTCCAGGACGGATTCTCTGGGGCCAACGTCCTGACTTTC	CATFQDGFSGANVLTF
.	TRBJ2-5	TRBV5-1	TRBD2	TGCGCCAGCAGCCCCGGGACTAACAAAGAGACCCAGTACTTC	CASSPGTNKETQYF
few	TRBJ2-7	TRBV11-2	.	TGTGCCAGCGGGGGACTGGACGAGCAGTACTTC	CASGGLDEQYF
few	TRBJ1-1	TRBV11-2	TRBD1	TGTGCCAGCAGCTTAGAGCGCCCGGGACAGTGGTGGAACACTGAAGCTTTCTTT	CASSLERPGQWWNTEAFF
many	TRBJ1-1	TRBV5-1	.	TGTGCCAGCAGCTTATCTAGGAACACTGAAGCTTTCTTT	CASSLSRNTEAFF
.	TRBJ1-4	TRBV7-8	.	TGTGCCAGCAGCTTAGCCCCGACACCTAGGAGTGAAAAACTGTTTTTT	CASSLAPTPRSEKLFF
.	TRBJ2-4	TRBV15	TRBD1	TGTGCCACCAGCAGAGATCGACAGGGCATTCAGTACTTC	CATSRDRQGIQYF
few	TRBJ2-3	TRBV5-1	TRBD2	TGCGCCAGCCTTGTCGGGGGGGGAGCAGATACGCAGTATTTT	CASLVGGGADTQYF
.	TRBJ2-7	TRBV5-1	.	TGCGCCAGCAGCGGGGCGGCGGGAAAGGGCGAGCAGTACTTC	CASSGAAGKGEQYF
few	TRBJ2-5	TRBV2	.	TGTGCCAGCAGTGAGATGGTGGCAGAGACCCAGTACTTC	CASSEMVAETQYF
.	TRBJ2-1	TRBV28	.	TGTGCCAGCAGTTTAATCGGGATCAATGAGCAGTTCTTC	CASSLIGINEQFF
few	TRBJ1-1	TRBV19	.	TGTGCCTCCCGGAGCCGGAACACTGAAACTTTCTTT	CASRSRNTETFF
.	TRBJ1-1	TRBV10-2	.	TGCGCCAGCAGCTTGCAGGGGACCACTGAAGCTTTCTTT	CASSLQGTTEAFF
.	TRBJ1-4	TRBV6-5	TRBD1	TGTGCCAGCAGTTCCTTTGGACAGGCGGACCTCTCGGGAAAACTGTTTTTT	CASSSFGQADLSGKLFF
few	TRBJ1-2	TRBV20-1	.	TGCAGTGCTAGACACGTTCCCGTGAACTATGGCTACACCTTC	CSARHVPVNYGYTF
few	TRBJ2-1	TRBV3-1	TRBD2	TGTGCCAGCAGCCAAGGAGCTGGGGGGACTAGCCTTAATGAGCAGTTCTTC	CASSQGAGGTSLNEQFF
.	TRBJ2-7	TRBV20-1	TRBD2	TGCAGTGCTATCGCGGGAGGTTTAGGCGAGCAGTACTTC	CSAIAGGLGEQYF
many	TRBJ2-5	TRBV7-9	.	TGTGCCAGCAGCTCAGAAGAGACCCAGTACTTC	CASSSEETQYF
.	TRBJ1-1	TRBV28	TRBD1	TGTGCCAGCAGCCAGATCGGGACAGGGTTTTTAAGGGGCTTT	CASSQIGTGFLRGF
few	TRBJ2-1	TRBV9	TRBD2	TGTGCCAGCAGCTCTCGGACTAGCGGTCATAGCTCCTACAATGAGCAGTTCTTC	CASSSRTSGHSSYNEQFF
few	TRBJ2-3	TRBV7-2	.	TGTGCCAGCAGCGCCATGGCTACCGCTAGCACAGATACGCAGTATTTT	CASSAMATASTDTQYF
few	TRBJ2-5	TRBV20-1	.	TGCAGTGTATTGAAAGGTCTAGAAGAGACCCAGTACTTC	CSVLKGLEETQYF
.	TRBJ1-2	TRBV19	.	TGTGCCAGTAGTATAGTAGAAGGCGGACGTTCCGATAACTATGGCTACACCTTC	CASSIVEGGRSDNYGYTF
few	TRBJ2-3	TRBV5-1	.	TGCGCCAGCAGCTTGGGTCCCCTAGTAGATACGCAGTATTTT	CASSLGPLVDTQYF
.	TRBJ2-5	TRBV7-9	TRBD2	TGTGCCAGCAGCTTATCGTGGACTAGCGGGAGTTCGGAGACCCAGTACTTC	CASSLSWTSGSSETQYF
few	TRBJ2-3	TRBV4-2	TRBD2	TGTGCCAGCAGCCAAGATGGGACTAGCGGGAGTCGGATAGATACGCAGTATTTT	CASSQDGTSGSRIDTQYF
.	TRBJ2-3	TRBV28	TRBD2	TGTGCCAGCAGCCGGGCTAGCGGGGGGCAGAACACAGATACGCAGTATTTT	CASSRASGGQNTDTQYF
.	TRBJ2-1	TRBV12-3/TRBV12-4	TRBD2	TGTGCCAGCAGGGAGAGCGGGGGTAATGAGCAGTTCTTC	CASRESGGNEQFF
.	TRBJ1-1	TRBV7-2	TRBD1	TGTGCCAGCGGACCGGACAGGGTCATGAACACTGAAGCTTTCTTT	CASGPDRVMNTEAFF
few	TRBJ2-1	TRBV12-3/TRBV12-4	.	TGTGCCAGCACCCCCCCCGGGGTTAGTCTCCAGTTCTTC	CASTPPGVSLQFF
few	TRBJ2-1	TRBV2	TRBD2	TGTGCCACCCGGACTAGCGGGGGGGCTGATGAGCAGTTCTTC	CATRTSGGADEQFF
.	TRBJ2-5	TRBV29-1	TRBD1	TGCAGCGCAGGACAGGGCCAGCGTCAAGAGACCCAGTACTTC	CSAGQGQRQETQYF
.	TRBJ2-2	TRBV28	.	TGTGCCAGCAAGGGACGAACCCTCCACGGGGAGCTGTTTTTT	CASKGRTLHGELFF
few	TRBJ2-6	TRBV12-3/TRBV12-4	.	TGTGCCAGCAGTTTAATGGGGGCTGGGGCCAACGTCCTGACTTTC	CASSLMGAGANVLTF
few	TRBJ2-6	TRBV6-1	.	TGTGCCAGCGTGGGGGGCGACTCTGGGGCCAACGTCCTGACTTTC	CASVGGDSGANVLTF
many	TRBJ2-7	TRBV7-2	.	TGTGCCAGCAGCTTAGGTCTAGGAGCCCACGAGCAGTACTTC	CASSLGLGAHEQYF